Detailed here is one TCR beta chain. The antigen is unknown. Germline V lookup: CDR1 SGHTA, CDR2 FQGNSA. The CDR3 consists of 15 residues. TCRdb reprocessed the 5' RACE reads and keeps a single row for each CDR3 protein, giving no DNA. The listing records around 550,000 distinct CDR3 sequences. This entry belongs to a study of T cells expressing NK-cell markers. Study summary: Each TCR beta repertoire originated in sorted T cells that were CD3+CD56+NKG2C+, CD3+CD56+NKG2C- or CD3+CD56-NKG2C+. Seven donors tested HCMV-seropositive and one tested seronegative among the eight sequenced.

Findings and limits, study-wide: There were a handful of donors in whom these clonotypes also led the CD3+CD56-NKG2C+ fraction. Each of about six donors carried dominant NKG2C+ clonotypes accounting for about 1.0-7.0% of CD8+ T cells.

The specimen sequenced was blood T cells: a sorted CD56 or NKG2C T cell subset, CD4+ or CD8+ T cells, or bulk PBMC T cells (not recorded which). This clonotype was obtained from a man in his late teens or twenties in good health. The J gene is TRBJ2-2, the V gene TRBV7-2. The chain's CDR3 is CASSLAPDYIGELFF.